This is a list of T cell receptor beta chains from one sample in a study of untreated major depressive disorder. TCRdb keeps only in-frame clones here, not all; method: immunoSEQ multiplex PCR. The table shows approximately 13,000 clones, with 85% to 95% occurring only once. Input material: CD4+ T cells from PBMCs. These TCRs come from a man between 25 and 39 years old with major depressive disorder. The CDR3 runs from the conserved cysteine through the conserved F or W. The order of the fields is V gene, D gene, clone size, J gene, CDR3 protein, CDR3 DNA. D genes are given only for firm matches. Expanded clones get a size class; other rows say once, few or many, or leave the size out.

>TRBV27|.|once|TRBJ2-3
CASSYSLATDTQYF
TGTGCCAGCAGTTATTCTCTAGCGACAGATACGCAGTATTTT
>TRBV5-1|.|.|TRBJ2-2
CASTVASGTGELFF
TGCGCCAGCACGGTGGCGTCAGGGACCGGGGAGCTGTTTTTT
>TRBV6-5|.|.|TRBJ2-7
CASSYGRAYEQYF
TGTGCCAGCAGTTACGGGCGGGCCTACGAGCAGTACTTC
>TRBV28|TRBD1|.|TRBJ1-5
CASSVPGQGFQPQHF
TGTGCCAGCAGTGTACCGGGACAGGGGTTCCAGCCCCAGCATTTT
>TRBV28|.|.|TRBJ1-2
CASSTPGGYTF
TGTGCCAGCAGCACCCCCGGCGGCTACACCTTC
>TRBV27|TRBD1|.|TRBJ2-3
CASSSQGAGTDTQYF
TGTGCCAGCAGTTCCCAGGGGGCGGGCACAGATACGCAGTATTTT
>TRBV4-1|.|.|TRBJ1-5
CASSQVDFLGGSWQPQHF
TGCGCCAGCAGCCAAGTTGACTTTTTGGGGGGCAGTTGGCAGCCCCAGCATTTT
>TRBV16|TRBD1|.|TRBJ1-4
CASSQRQGRLFF
TGTGCCAGCAGCCAACGACAGGGTCGGCTGTTTTTT
>TRBV2|TRBD2|.|TRBJ2-1
CASRLTSGGAYEQFF
TGTGCCAGCAGACTTACTAGCGGGGGGGCCTATGAGCAGTTCTTC
>TRBV11-2|TRBD2|.|TRBJ2-1
CASSFRLAGSFNEQFF
TGTGCCAGCAGCTTCCGACTAGCGGGGTCCTTCAATGAGCAGTTCTTC
>TRBV28|.|.|TRBJ1-4
CASSVRRFGEKLFF
TGTGCCAGCAGTGTAAGACGTTTTGGGGAAAAACTGTTTTTT
>TRBV2|.|few|TRBJ2-2
CASSLAGTGELFF
TGTGCCAGCAGTCTAGCTGGGACCGGGGAGCTGTTTTTT
>TRBV5-4|.|few|TRBJ2-5
CASGGVNQETQYF
TGTGCCAGCGGTGGTGTAAACCAAGAGACCCAGTACTTC
>TRBV28|TRBD1|.|TRBJ1-2
CASSSAGGAHGYTF
TGTGCCAGCAGTTCGGCAGGGGGCGCTCATGGCTACACCTTC
>TRBV28|TRBD1|.|TRBJ1-6
CASFRQGPKSPLHF
TGTGCCAGCTTTCGACAGGGGCCCAAATCACCCCTCCACTTT
>TRBV19|.|once|TRBJ1-5
CASSMRGDFRNQPQHF
TGTGCCAGTAGTATGCGGGGGGATTTTCGTAATCAGCCCCAGCATTTT
>TRBV5-8|TRBD2|.|TRBJ2-5
CASSLESGAETQYF
TGTGCCAGCAGCTTGGAGAGCGGGGCAGAGACCCAGTACTTC
>TRBV7-9|.|.|TRBJ1-4
CASSLESRSWEKLFF
TGTGCCAGCAGCTTAGAGTCAAGGTCGTGGGAAAAACTGTTTTTT
>TRBV5-1|.|once|TRBJ1-4
CASSLGSYGAAGEKLFF
TGCGCCAGCAGCTTGGGGTCGTATGGGGCAGCCGGTGAAAAACTGTTTTTT
>TRBV18|TRBD1|.|TRBJ1-1
CASSGQANTEAFF
TGTGCCAGCTCAGGACAGGCGAACACTGAAGCTTTCTTT
>TRBV5-4|.|.|TRBJ2-7
CASSPAPGEQYF
TGTGCCAGCAGCCCGGCACCGGGAGAGCAGTACTTC
>TRBV7-3|TRBD2|.|TRBJ2-3
CASSPGTSGGLGTDTQYF
TGTGCCAGCAGCCCGGGGACTAGCGGGGGCCTCGGGACAGATACGCAGTATTTT
>TRBV5-4|.|once|TRBJ2-7
CASRPYRVQYF
TGTGCCAGCCGTCCCTACAGGGTGCAGTACTTC
>TRBV5-1|.|.|TRBJ2-3
CASSLVPQDTQYF
TGCGCCAGCAGCTTGGTCCCGCAAGATACGCAGTATTTT
>TRBV6-5|.|.|TRBJ1-1
CASSYSMGGGGTEAFF
TGTGCCAGCAGTTACTCGATGGGGGGAGGAGGAACTGAAGCTTTCTTT
>TRBV6-4|TRBD1|.|TRBJ1-4
CASSPTGGRNEKLFF
TGTGCCAGCAGTCCCACAGGGGGCAGGAATGAAAAACTGTTTTTT
>TRBV19|TRBD2|.|TRBJ2-1
CASSIRTRGNEQFF
TGTGCCAGTAGTATTCGGACTAGGGGCAATGAGCAGTTCTTC
>TRBV7-8|TRBD1|.|TRBJ2-7
CASSSGTEPYEQYF
TGTGCCAGCAGCTCCGGGACAGAACCCTACGAGCAGTACTTC
>TRBV5-6|.|.|TRBJ1-2
CASSLVGRLNYGYTF
TGTGCCAGCAGCTTGGTCGGCAGGCTGAACTATGGCTACACCTTC
>TRBV6-1|TRBD1|.|TRBJ1-5
CASSAGTGIQPQHF
TGTGCCAGCAGTGCCGGGACAGGGATCCAGCCCCAGCATTTT
>TRBV5-6|.|.|TRBJ2-7
CASRRALRDEQYF
TGTGCCAGCAGGCGGGCCCTTCGCGACGAGCAGTACTTC
>TRBV5-5|.|.|TRBJ1-1
CASSRQDGRVTEAFF
TGTGCCAGCAGCCGGCAGGATGGAAGGGTAACTGAAGCTTTCTTT
>TRBV29-1|.|.|TRBJ1-1
CTTLGGWSGPEAFF
TGCACCACCTTGGGGGGTTGGAGTGGGCCTGAAGCTTTCTTT
>TRBV6-1|.|.|TRBJ2-2
CASRTTNTGELFF
TGTGCCAGCAGGACCACTAACACCGGGGAGCTGTTTTTT
>TRBV11-3|TRBD1|.|TRBJ2-1
CASSLGTGFNEQFF
TGTGCCAGCAGCCTCGGGACAGGGTTCAATGAGCAGTTCTTC
>TRBV5-5|TRBD2|.|TRBJ2-5
CASSKGLARETQYF
TGTGCCAGCAGCAAAGGACTAGCCAGGGAGACCCAGTACTTC
>TRBV7-3|.|.|TRBJ2-1
CASSLTPVSSYNEQFF
TGTGCCAGCAGCTTAACTCCCGTGAGCTCCTACAATGAGCAGTTCTTC
>TRBV2|.|once|TRBJ1-5
CASRLTGNQPQHF
TGTGCCAGCAGGCTTACAGGAAATCAGCCCCAGCATTTT
>TRBV7-9|.|.|TRBJ1-2
CASSLVETGYTF
TGTGCCAGCAGCTTAGTGGAGACTGGCTACACCTTC
>TRBV6-1|TRBD1|.|TRBJ2-5
CASSEAARGRWETQYF
TGTGCCAGCAGTGAAGCAGCGAGGGGGCGCTGGGAGACCCAGTACTTC
>TRBV4-2|.|.|TRBJ1-1
CASSQETGHTEAFF
TGTGCCAGCAGCCAAGAGACAGGTCACACTGAAGCTTTCTTT
>TRBV5-1|.|.|TRBJ1-1
CASSIDSRNTEAFF
TGCGCCAGCAGCATTGACAGCCGCAACACTGAAGCTTTCTTT
>TRBV6-6|.|few|TRBJ1-1
CASSRNRGRMNTEAFF
TGTGCCAGCAGCCGCAACAGAGGTCGGATGAACACTGAAGCTTTCTTT
>TRBV5-1|TRBD1|.|TRBJ1-6
CASSSDRGRSPLHF
TGCGCCAGCAGCTCGGACAGGGGGAGATCACCCCTCCACTTT
>TRBV25-1|.|.|TRBJ2-1
CASSERVGSYNEQFF
TGTGCCAGCAGTGAACGAGTGGGGAGCTACAATGAGCAGTTCTTC
>TRBV10-3|TRBD1|.|TRBJ1-1
CAISAQGAGTEAFF
TGTGCCATCAGTGCTCAGGGGGCTGGGACTGAAGCTTTCTTT
>TRBV7-9|.|.|TRBJ1-1
CASSSPRATEAFF
TGTGCCAGCAGCTCCCCCAGGGCCACTGAAGCTTTCTTT
>TRBV2|TRBD1|once|TRBJ1-2
CASSSTPLTGGDGYTF
TGTGCCAGCAGTAGCACTCCGCTGACAGGGGGGGATGGCTACACCTTC
>TRBV27|.|.|TRBJ1-6
CASSLFQVGDSPLHF
TGTGCCAGCAGTTTATTCCAGGTGGGGGATTCACCCCTCCACTTT
>TRBV5-1|.|few|TRBJ2-7
CASSLDRSSYEQYF
TGCGCCAGCAGCTTGGACAGGAGCTCCTACGAGCAGTACTTC
>TRBV7-2|.|.|TRBJ2-3
CASSLGPAAAYF
TGTGCCAGCAGCTTAGGACCGGCTGCCGCGTATTTT
>TRBV9|.|.|TRBJ2-2
CASSVGWGLNTGELFF
TGTGCCAGCAGCGTAGGGTGGGGCCTGAACACCGGGGAGCTGTTTTTT
>TRBV28|.|.|TRBJ2-7
CASKLGDRPYEQYF
TGTGCCAGCAAACTTGGGGACCGACCCTACGAGCAGTACTTC
>TRBV5-1|.|.|TRBJ2-7
CASSLDGGTLAYEQYF
TGCGCCAGCAGCTTGGACGGAGGGACGCTGGCCTACGAGCAGTACTTC
>TRBV2|TRBD1|.|TRBJ2-7
CASTEGQLSYEQYF
TGTGCCAGCACCGAGGGACAGCTCTCCTACGAGCAGTACTTC
>TRBV11-1|TRBD1|.|TRBJ2-7
CASSLGQGRTSNYEQYF
TGTGCCAGCAGCTTGGGACAGGGAAGGACTTCCAACTACGAGCAGTACTTC
>TRBV7-9|.|.|TRBJ2-5
CASRSRVGTQYF
TGTGCCAGCAGATCGAGGGTGGGGACCCAGTACTTC
>TRBV14|TRBD1|.|TRBJ1-6
CASSHRGANSPLHF
TGTGCCAGCAGCCACAGGGGGGCGAATTCACCCCTCCACTTT
>TRBV6-1|.|few|TRBJ2-3
CASSEDRDTQYF
TGTGCCAGCAGTGAAGACCGGGATACGCAGTATTTT